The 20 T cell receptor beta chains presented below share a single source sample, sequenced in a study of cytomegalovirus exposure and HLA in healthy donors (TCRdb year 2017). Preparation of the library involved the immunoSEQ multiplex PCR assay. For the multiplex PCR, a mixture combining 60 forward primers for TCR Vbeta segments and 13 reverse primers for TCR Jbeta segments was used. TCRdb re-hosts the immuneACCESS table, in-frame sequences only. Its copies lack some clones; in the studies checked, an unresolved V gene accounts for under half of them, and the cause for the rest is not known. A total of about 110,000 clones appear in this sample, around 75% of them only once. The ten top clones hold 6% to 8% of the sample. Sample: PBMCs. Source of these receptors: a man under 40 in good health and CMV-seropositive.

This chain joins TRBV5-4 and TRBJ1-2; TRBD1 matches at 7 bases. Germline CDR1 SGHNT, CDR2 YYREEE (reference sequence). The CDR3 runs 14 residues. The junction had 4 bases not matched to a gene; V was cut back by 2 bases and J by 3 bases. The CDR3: CASSLQGSDYGYTF. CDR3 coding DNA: TGTGCCAGCAGCTTACAGGGGAGTGACTATGGCTACACCTTC.

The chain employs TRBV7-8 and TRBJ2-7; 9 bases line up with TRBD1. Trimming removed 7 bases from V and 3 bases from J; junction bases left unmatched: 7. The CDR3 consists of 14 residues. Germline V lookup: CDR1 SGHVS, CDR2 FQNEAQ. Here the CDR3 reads CASTPGTGNYEQYF. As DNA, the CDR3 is TGTGCCAGCACCCCGGGGACAGGGAACTACGAGCAGTACTTC.

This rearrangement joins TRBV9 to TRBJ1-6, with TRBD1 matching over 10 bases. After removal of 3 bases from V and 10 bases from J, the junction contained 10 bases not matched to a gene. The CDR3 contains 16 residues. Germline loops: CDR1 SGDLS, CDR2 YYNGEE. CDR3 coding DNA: TGTGCCAGCAGCGCCTTTGGGGACAGGGGAGACTCACCCCTCCACTTT. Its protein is CASSAFGDRGDSPLHF. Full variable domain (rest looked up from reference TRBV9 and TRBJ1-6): DSGVTQTPKHLITATGQRVTLRCSPRSGDLSVYWYQQSLDQGLQFLIQYYNGEERAKGNILERFSAQQFPDLHSELNLSSLELGDSALYFCASSAFGDRGDSPLHFGNGTRLTVT.

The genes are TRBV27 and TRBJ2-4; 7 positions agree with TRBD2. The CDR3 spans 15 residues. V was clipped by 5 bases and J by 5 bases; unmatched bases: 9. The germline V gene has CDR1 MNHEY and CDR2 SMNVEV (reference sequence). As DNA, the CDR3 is TGTGCCAGCAGTAAATCAGCGGGGCTCCAAAACATTCAGTACTTC. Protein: CASSKSAGLQNIQYF.

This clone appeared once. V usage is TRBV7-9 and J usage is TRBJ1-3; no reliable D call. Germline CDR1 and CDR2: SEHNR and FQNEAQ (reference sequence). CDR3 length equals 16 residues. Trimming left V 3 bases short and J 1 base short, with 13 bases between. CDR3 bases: TGTGCCAGCAGCTTCTTACTCACGGGTTCTGGAAACACCATATATTTT. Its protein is CASSFLLTGSGNTIYF.

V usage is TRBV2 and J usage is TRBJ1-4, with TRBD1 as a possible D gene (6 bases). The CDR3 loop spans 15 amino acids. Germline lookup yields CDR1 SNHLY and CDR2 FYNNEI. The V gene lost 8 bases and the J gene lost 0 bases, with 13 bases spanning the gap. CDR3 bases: TGTGCCAGCGGTCGGGACACTTCAACTAATGAAAAACTGTTTTTT. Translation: CASGRDTSTNEKLFF.

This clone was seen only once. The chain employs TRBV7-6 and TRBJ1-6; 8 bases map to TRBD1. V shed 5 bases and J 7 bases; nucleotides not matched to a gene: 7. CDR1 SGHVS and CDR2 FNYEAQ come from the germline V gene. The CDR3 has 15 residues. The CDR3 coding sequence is TGTGCCAGCAGCCCTCGGTCAGGGGGCAATTCACCCCTCCACTTT. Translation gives CASSPRSGGNSPLHF.

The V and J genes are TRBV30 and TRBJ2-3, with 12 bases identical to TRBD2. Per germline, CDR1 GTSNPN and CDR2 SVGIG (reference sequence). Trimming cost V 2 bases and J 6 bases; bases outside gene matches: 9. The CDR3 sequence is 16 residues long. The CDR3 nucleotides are TGTGCCTGGAGTACCGGACTAGCGGGGATCACGGATACGCAGTATTTT. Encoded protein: CAWSTGLAGITDTQYF.

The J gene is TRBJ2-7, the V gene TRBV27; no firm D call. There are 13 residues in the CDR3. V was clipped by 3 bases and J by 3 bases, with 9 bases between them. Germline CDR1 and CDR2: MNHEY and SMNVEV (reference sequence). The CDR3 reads CASSLSRNYEQYF. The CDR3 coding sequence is TGTGCCAGCAGTTTGTCCAGGAACTACGAGCAGTACTTC.

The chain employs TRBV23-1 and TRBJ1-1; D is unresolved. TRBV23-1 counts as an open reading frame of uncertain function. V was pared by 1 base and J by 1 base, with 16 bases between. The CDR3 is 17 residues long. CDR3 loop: CASSQLSQDEKNTEAFF. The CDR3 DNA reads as TGCGCCAGCAGTCAATTGAGCCAGGATGAGAAGAACACTGAAGCTTTCTTT.

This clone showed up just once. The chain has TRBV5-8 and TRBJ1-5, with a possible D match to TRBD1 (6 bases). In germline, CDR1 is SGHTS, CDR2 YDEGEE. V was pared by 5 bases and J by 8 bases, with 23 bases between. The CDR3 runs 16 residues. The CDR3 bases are TGTGCCAGCAGGCCTCTTCTCAGGGGCCCAGCGAAGCCCCAGCATTTT. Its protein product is CASRPLLRGPAKPQHF.

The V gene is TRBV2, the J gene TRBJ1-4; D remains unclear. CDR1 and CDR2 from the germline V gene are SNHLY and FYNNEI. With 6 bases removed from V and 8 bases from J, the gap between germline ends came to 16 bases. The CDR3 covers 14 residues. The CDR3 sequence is CASRGSGKQEKLFF. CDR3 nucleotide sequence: TGTGCCAGCAGGGGGTCGGGGAAACAAGAAAAACTGTTTTTT.

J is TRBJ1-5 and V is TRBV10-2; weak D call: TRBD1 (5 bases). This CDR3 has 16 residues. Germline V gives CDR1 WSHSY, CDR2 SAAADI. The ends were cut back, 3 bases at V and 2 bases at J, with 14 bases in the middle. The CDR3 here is CASSDRWGLGNQPQHF. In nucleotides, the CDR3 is TGCGCCAGCAGTGATCGTTGGGGACTGGGCAATCAGCCCCAGCATTTT.

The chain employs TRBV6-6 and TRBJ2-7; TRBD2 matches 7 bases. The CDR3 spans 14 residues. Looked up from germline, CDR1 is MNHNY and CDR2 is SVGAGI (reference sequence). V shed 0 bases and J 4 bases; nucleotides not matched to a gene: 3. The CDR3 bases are TGTGCCAGCAGTTACTCGCCGGGAGGATACGAGCAGTACTTC. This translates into CASSYSPGGYEQYF.

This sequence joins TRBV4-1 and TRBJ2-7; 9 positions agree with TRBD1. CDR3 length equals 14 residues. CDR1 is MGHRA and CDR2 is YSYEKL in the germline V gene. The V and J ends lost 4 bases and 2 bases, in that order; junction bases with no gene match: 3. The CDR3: CASSRGQGTYEQYF. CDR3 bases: TGCGCCAGCAGCCGGGGACAGGGAACCTACGAGCAGTACTTC.

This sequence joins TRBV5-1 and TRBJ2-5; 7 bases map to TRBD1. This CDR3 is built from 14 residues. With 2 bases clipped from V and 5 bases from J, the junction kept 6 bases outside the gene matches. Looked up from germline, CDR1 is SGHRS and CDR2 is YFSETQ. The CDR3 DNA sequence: TGCGCCAGCAGCTTAGGGGGCGCAGAGGAGACCCAGTACTTC. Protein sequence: CASSLGGAEETQYF.

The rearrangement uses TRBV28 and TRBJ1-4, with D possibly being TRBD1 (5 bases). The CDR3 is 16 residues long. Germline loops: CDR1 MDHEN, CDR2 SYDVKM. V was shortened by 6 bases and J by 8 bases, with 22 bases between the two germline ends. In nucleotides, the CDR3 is TGTGCCAGCAGCCCTCCCCGGGGGGTGGGGGAGGAAAAACTGTTTTTT. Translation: CASSPPRGVGEEKLFF.

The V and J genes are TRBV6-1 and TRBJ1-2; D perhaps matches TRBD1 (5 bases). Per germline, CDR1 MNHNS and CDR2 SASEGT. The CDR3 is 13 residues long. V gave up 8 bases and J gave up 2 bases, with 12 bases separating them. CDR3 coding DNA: TGTGCCAGCGGCGATGACAGCAACTATGGCTACACCTTC. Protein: CASGDDSNYGYTF.

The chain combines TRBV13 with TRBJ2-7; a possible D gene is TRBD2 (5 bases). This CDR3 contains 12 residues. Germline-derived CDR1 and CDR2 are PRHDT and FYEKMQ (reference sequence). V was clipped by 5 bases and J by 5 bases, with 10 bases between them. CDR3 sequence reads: CASSPRGNEQYF. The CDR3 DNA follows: TGTGCCAGCAGCCCCCGAGGGAACGAGCAGTACTTC. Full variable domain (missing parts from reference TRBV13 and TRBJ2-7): AAGVIQSPRHLIKEKRETATLKCYPIPRHDTVYWYQQGPGQDPQFLISFYEKMQSDKGSIPDRFSAQQFSDYHSELNMSSLELGDSALYFCASSPRGNEQYFGPGTRLTVT.

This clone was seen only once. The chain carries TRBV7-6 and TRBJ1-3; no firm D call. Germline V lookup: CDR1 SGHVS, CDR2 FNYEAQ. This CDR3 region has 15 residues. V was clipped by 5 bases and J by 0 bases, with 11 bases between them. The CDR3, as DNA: TGTGCCAGCAGCCCGGCTCGGAGCTCTGGAAACACCATATATTTT. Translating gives CASSPARSSGNTIYF.